Each of the 22 T cell receptor beta chains below was sequenced from the same sample in a study of blood T cell repertoires in COVID-19. Method: immunoSEQ multiplex PCR; TCRdb's copy keeps in-frame clones and lacks some. This table has 25,000 to 35,000 clones, over 70% appearing once. Specimen: peripheral blood. All receptors derive from a woman in her fifties or sixties with acute or convalescent COVID-19.

The rearrangement links TRBV4-2 to TRBJ1-2; D might be TRBD1 (5 bases). The ends were cut back, 5 bases at V and 4 bases at J, with 17 bases in the middle. The germline gives CDR1 LGHNA, CDR2 YNFKEQ. The CDR3 length is 15 residues. The chain's CDR3 is CASSTRGGDGYGYTF. The CDR3 coding sequence is TGTGCCAGCAGCACGCGCGGGGGAGATGGCTATGGCTACACCTTC.

V is TRBV7-6 and J is TRBJ2-1; 10 positions match TRBD2. Germline CDR1 is SGHVS and CDR2 is FNYEAQ. V gave up 1 base and J gave up 7 bases; unmatched junction bases: 7. The CDR3 runs to 16 residues. The CDR3 bases are TGTGCCAGCAGCTTAGAGTTGGGACTAGCGTTGAATGAGCAGTTCTTC. Translation gives CASSLELGLALNEQFF.

The chain couples TRBV4-1 to TRBJ2-3, with a possible D match to TRBD1 (6 bases). CDR3 length equals 16 residues. Trimming took 2 bases from V and 5 from J, leaving 17 bases between them. CDR1 is MGHRA, CDR2 YSYEKL, per germline. CDR3 in amino acids: CASSQRRQDLKDTQYF. The DNA of the CDR3 is TGCGCCAGCAGCCAACGACGACAGGATTTAAAAGATACGCAGTATTTT.

The rearrangement links TRBV28 to TRBJ2-3; 8 bases are a match to TRBD1. CDR1 and CDR2 from the germline V gene are MDHEN and SYDVKM. The CDR3 runs to 17 residues. V was clipped by 4 bases and J by 7 bases; unmatched bases: 16. In DNA, the CDR3 is TGTGCCAGCAGTTCCCCCGGGACAGGTGGATTTAAATATACGCAGTATTTT. Translated: CASSSPGTGGFKYTQYF. Variable domain in full (rest from reference TRBV28 and TRBJ2-3): DVKVTQSSRYLVKRTGEKVFLECVQDMDHENMFWYRQDPGLGLRLIYFSYDVKMKEKGDIPEGYSVSREKKERFSLILESASTNQTSMYLCASSSPGTGGFKYTQYFGPGTRLTVL.

V usage is TRBV2 and J usage is TRBJ1-4, with 8 positions matching TRBD1. Germline CDR1 reads SNHLY; CDR2 reads FYNNEI. The CDR3 length is 14 residues. With 6 bases clipped from V and 4 bases from J, the junction kept 4 bases outside the gene matches. The CDR3: CASREQGVNEKLFF. In DNA form, the CDR3 reads TGTGCCAGCAGGGAACAGGGGGTTAATGAAAAACTGTTTTTT.

The V gene is TRBV30, the J gene TRBJ2-3, with TRBD2 identical over 8 bases. The junction had 8 bases not matched to a gene; V was cut back by 6 bases and J by 6 bases. There are 13 residues in the CDR3. The germline gives CDR1 GTSNPN, CDR2 SVGIG (reference sequence). The CDR3 DNA reads as TGTGCCTGCTCCGGGGGGGCCGCGGATACGCAGTATTTT. Amino acids: CACSGGAADTQYF.

Only one count was recorded for this clone. V and J are TRBV29-1 and TRBJ2-7; 9 bases line up with TRBD1. The trim removed 1 base at V and 6 bases at J, leaving 7 bases unmatched. The CDR3 is made up of 14 amino acids. The germline gives CDR1 SQVTM, CDR2 ANQGSEA. This CDR3 reads CSVEGGQGIAEQYF. In nucleotides, the CDR3 is TGCAGCGTTGAAGGGGGACAGGGAATCGCCGAGCAGTACTTC.

This chain uses TRBV2 with TRBJ1-3; no clear D. Germline CDR1 SNHLY, CDR2 FYNNEI. This CDR3 has 14 residues. Deletions cut 6 bases from V and 7 bases from J, with 16 bases between. The CDR3 protein is CASSHRAGGNTIYF. DNA for the CDR3: TGTGCCAGCAGCCACCGGGCGGGTGGTAACACCATATATTTT.

This clone has only a few counts. V is TRBV30 and J is TRBJ2-1; D uncertain. V was pared by 0 bases and J by 9 bases, with 12 bases between. CDR3 length equals 13 residues. The germline V gene has CDR1 GTSNPN and CDR2 SVGIG (reference sequence). In DNA, the CDR3 is TGTGCCTGGAGTGTAAGTGCCGTGCGTGAGCAGTTCTTC. Translating it yields CAWSVSAVREQFF.

This rearrangement joins TRBV7-9 to TRBJ2-2, with 15 bases aligning to TRBD2. The germline V gene encodes CDR1 SEHNR and CDR2 FQNEAQ (reference sequence). The CDR3 extends over 18 amino acids. V dropped 5 bases and J dropped 1; count of bases not matched to a gene: 5. CDR3 sequence reads: CASSQPGLAGGNTGELFF. CDR3 nucleotides: TGTGCCAGCAGCCAACCGGGACTAGCGGGGGGGAACACCGGGGAGCTGTTTTTT.

V usage is TRBV6-5 and J usage is TRBJ1-2; 7 nucleotides match TRBD1. V lost 1 base, J lost 4 bases, and 9 bases stayed unmatched. The CDR3 extends over 16 amino acids. Germline CDR1 reads MNHEY; CDR2 reads SVGAGI. CDR3 in DNA: TGTGCCAGCAGTTACTTGCGGACAGGTGGTGGCTATGGCTACACCTTC. It is translated as CASSYLRTGGGYGYTF.

The CDR3 region has the DNA TGTGCCAGCATTCCGAGGGAAGGCATCCAAGAGACCCAGTACTTC. It yields the protein CASIPREGIQETQYF. The gene calls are TRBV28 and TRBJ2-5, with D possibly being TRBD2 (5 bases). V lost 7 bases to trimming and J lost 1 base, with 16 bases between them. CDR3 length equals 15 residues. CDR1 MDHEN and CDR2 SYDVKM come from the germline V gene.

The V and J genes are TRBV2 and TRBJ2-7, with 9 bases aligning to TRBD1. CDR1 and CDR2 from the germline V gene are SNHLY and FYNNEI. The CDR3 loop spans 12 amino acids. J was trimmed by 3 bases and V by 11 bases; bases with no gene match: 5. CDR3 sequence: CACRDRVYEQYF. Here the CDR3 DNA reads TGTGCCTGCCGGGACAGGGTCTACGAGCAGTACTTC.

This rearrangement joins TRBV27 to TRBJ1-1, with a weak D call TRBD1 (5 bases). The V end was cut by 6 bases, the J end by 4 bases, with 12 bases between. CDR1 is MNHEY, CDR2 SMNVEV, per germline (reference sequence). This CDR3 has 13 residues. The CDR3 DNA follows: TGTGCCAGCAGGGATGGGGCTGGCACTGAAGCTTTCTTT. Encoded protein: CASRDGAGTEAFF.

This chain joins TRBV5-1 and TRBJ1-2, with TRBD1 as a possible D gene (5 bases). The CDR3 spans 14 residues. Trimming took off 0 bases at V and 6 bases at J, with 12 bases between the two ends. Germline CDR1 reads SGHRS; CDR2 reads YFSETQ. In DNA form, the CDR3 reads TGCGCCAGCAGCTTGGCCAGGGCAGGAGATGGCTACACCTTC. The encoded protein is CASSLARAGDGYTF.

The rearrangement uses TRBV4-1 and TRBJ2-2, with D uncertain. V was clipped by 1 base and J by 7 bases, with 7 bases between them. CDR3 length: 13 amino acids. Germline CDR1 MGHRA, CDR2 YSYEKL. The CDR3 is CASSQVLVGELFF. CDR3 bases: TGCGCCAGCAGCCAAGTCCTTGTCGGGGAGCTGTTTTTT.

The rearrangement joins TRBV12-5 to TRBJ2-3; D is unresolved. The CDR3 extends over 15 amino acids. Germline V gene lookup returns CDR1 LGHNT and CDR2 FRNRAP. Trimming removed 1 base from V and 2 bases from J, with 10 bases in between. CDR3 sequence (DNA): TGTGCTAGTGGTTTGGGACTCTCCCTCACAGATACGCAGTATTTT. Its protein is CASGLGLSLTDTQYF.

The chain employs TRBV4-1 and TRBJ2-5; D unclear. This CDR3 comprises 15 residues. The V end was cut by 0 bases, the J end by 0 bases, with 8 bases between. Germline lookup yields CDR1 MGHRA and CDR2 YSYEKL. This CDR3 is CASSQEAAYQETQYF. The CDR3 bases are TGCGCCAGCAGCCAAGAGGCGGCGTACCAAGAGACCCAGTACTTC.

This sequence joins TRBV2 and TRBJ2-5; TRBD2 aligns across 9 bases. Germline V CDR1 and CDR2: SNHLY, FYNNEI. V shed 3 bases and J 3 bases; nucleotides not matched to a gene: 2. CDR3 size: 14 residues. The CDR3 region is CASSDSSGKETQYF. In DNA, the CDR3 is TGTGCCAGCAGTGATTCTAGCGGGAAAGAGACCCAGTACTTC.

The chain joins TRBV15 to TRBJ1-5, with D possibly matching TRBD1 (6 bases). CDR1 is LNHNV and CDR2 is YYDKDF in the germline V gene (reference sequence). CDR3 size: 14 residues. V gave up 9 bases and J gave up 3 bases, with 15 bases separating them. For the CDR3, the DNA is TGTGCCACAACGGACAGATTGGACAATCAGCCCCAGCATTTT. It specifies CATTDRLDNQPQHF.

This clone is a singleton in its sample. This sequence joins TRBV2 and TRBJ1-5, with a tentative D call TRBD1 (5 bases). This CDR3 contains 15 residues. Germline V gene data show CDR1 as SNHLY and CDR2 as FYNNEI. V shed 1 base and J shed 4 bases, with 11 bases lying between them. The DNA of the CDR3 is TGTGCCAGCAGTGAAGGGGGCAGGTATAATCAGCCCCAGCATTTT. This sequence encodes CASSEGGRYNQPQHF.

The chain has TRBV11-2 and TRBJ1-1, with D possibly TRBD1 on 5 matching bases. The V and J ends lost 0 bases and 0 bases respectively, with 8 bases between them. CDR1 is SGHAT and CDR2 is FQNNGV in the germline V gene. CDR3 length: 15 amino acids. The CDR3 sequence: CASSLDWGVNTEAFF. Here the CDR3 DNA reads TGTGCCAGCAGCTTAGATTGGGGGGTGAACACTGAAGCTTTCTTT.